Here is one TCR beta chain with its context. This clonotype was counted ten times or more. Its antigen is still unknown. Per-base quality was not reported, and no clone a single base away is much larger than it. Trimming takes 0 bases from V and 5 bases from J, and the germline ends sit 8 bases apart. The CDR3 runs 14 amino acids, cysteine and phenylalanine included. The read is trimmed to its CDR3 DNA, 42 bases read in frame from base 1. CDR1 and CDR2 (LNHDA, SQIVND) derive from the germline V gene (reference sequence). The instrument was an Illumina HiSeq 2000. Multiplex PCR amplification was used to generate the TCR beta chain libraries. High-throughput sequencing was used to analyze the amplified TCR beta chain products. The public reads were run again by TCRdb, first through fastp at Q25 and then through MiXCR, and only productive beta chains were kept. Every CDR3 protein is listed once, alongside the most common genes and DNA of its rows. The sample table records over 250,000 distinct CDR3 sequences; 30% to 35% of these occur just once. The leading ten clones occupy more than 1% of the sample.

The axillary draining lymph nodes of breast cancer patients were the source of the lymph node samples. This specimen comes from a study of breast tumors, draining lymph nodes, adjacent tissues (dated by TCRdb to the mid-2010s). In terms of the full investigation: In breast cancer patients, the study compared the TCR beta repertoires of tumor, adjacent nontumor tissue and axillary lymph nodes. The study aimed to assess the relationships and possible T-cell exchange between tumor, surrounding tissue and draining lymph node repertoires in human breast cancer.

Study-wide conclusions, independent of this receptor: T-cell repertoire diversity in tumors was found to be lower than in lymph nodes but higher than in nontumor tissue, and preferential V and J gene usage was observed. A scenario in which most tumor T cells derive from the lymph node and then expand within tumor tissue was judged to be consistent with the data. Tumor and nontumor tissue repertoires were significantly more similar in luminal-like than in basal-like breast cancer. The conclusion that tumor T cells originate in lymph nodes was framed as consistent with a hypothesis rather than directly demonstrated.

Sequencing was carried out using axillary lymph node tissue. The chain was built from TRBV19 and TRBJ1-5; no D gene call is confident. The sequence was collected from a female donor with breast cancer. Some clones in this sample may be carry-over from other donors' samples. CDR3 region: CASSIDRADQPQHF. DNA sequence: TGTGCCAGTAGTATAGATAGGGCCGATCAGCCCCAGCATTTT.